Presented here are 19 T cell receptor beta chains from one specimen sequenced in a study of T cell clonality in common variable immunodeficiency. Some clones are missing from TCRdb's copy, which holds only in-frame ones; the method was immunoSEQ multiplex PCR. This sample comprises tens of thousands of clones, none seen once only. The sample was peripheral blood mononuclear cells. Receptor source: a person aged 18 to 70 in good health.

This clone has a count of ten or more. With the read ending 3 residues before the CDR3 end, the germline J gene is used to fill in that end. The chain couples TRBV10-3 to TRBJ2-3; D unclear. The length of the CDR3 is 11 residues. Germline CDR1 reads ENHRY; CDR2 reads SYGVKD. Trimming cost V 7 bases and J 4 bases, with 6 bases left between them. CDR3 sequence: CAIKQADTQYF. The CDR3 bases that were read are TGTGCCATCAAGCAGGCAGATACG.

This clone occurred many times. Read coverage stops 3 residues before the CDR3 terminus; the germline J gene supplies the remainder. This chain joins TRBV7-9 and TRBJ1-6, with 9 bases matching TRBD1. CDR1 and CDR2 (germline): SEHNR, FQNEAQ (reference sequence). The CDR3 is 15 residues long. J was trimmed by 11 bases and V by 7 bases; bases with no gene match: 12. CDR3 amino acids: CASTSFGTGIAPLHF. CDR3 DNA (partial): TGTGCCAGCACCTCCTTTGGGACAGGGATAGCACCC.

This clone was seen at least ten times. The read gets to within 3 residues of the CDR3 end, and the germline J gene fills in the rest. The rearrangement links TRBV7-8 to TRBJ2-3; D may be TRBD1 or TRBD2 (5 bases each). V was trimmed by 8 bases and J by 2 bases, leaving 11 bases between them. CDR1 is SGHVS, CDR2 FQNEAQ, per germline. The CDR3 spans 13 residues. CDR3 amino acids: CASSEGPTDTQYF. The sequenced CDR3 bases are TGTGCCAGCTCCGAGGGGCCCACAGATACG.

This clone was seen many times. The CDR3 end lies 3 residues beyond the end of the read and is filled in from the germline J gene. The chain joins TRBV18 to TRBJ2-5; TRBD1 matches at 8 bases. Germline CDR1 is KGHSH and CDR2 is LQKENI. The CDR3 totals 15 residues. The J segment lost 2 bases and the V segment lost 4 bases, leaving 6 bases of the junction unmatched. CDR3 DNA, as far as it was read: TGTGCCAGCTCACAAAACAGGGGGTATCAAGAGACC. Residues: CASSQNRGYQET. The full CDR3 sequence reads CASSQNRGYQETQYF.

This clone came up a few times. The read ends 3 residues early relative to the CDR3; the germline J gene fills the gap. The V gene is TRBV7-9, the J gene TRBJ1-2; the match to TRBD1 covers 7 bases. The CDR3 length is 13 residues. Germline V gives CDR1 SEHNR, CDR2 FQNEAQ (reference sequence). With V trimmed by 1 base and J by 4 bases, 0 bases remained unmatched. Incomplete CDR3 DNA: TGTGCCAGCAGCTTAGGGACAGGCTATGGC. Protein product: CASSLGTGYG. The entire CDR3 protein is CASSLGTGYGYTF.

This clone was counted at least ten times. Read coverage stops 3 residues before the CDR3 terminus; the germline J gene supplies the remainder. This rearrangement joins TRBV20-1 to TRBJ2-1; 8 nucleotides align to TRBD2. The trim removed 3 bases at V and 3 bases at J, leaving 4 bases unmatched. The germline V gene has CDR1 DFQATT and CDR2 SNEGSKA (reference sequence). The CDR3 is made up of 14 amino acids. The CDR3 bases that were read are TGCAGTGCTAGTCGCGGGGGGATCTACAATGAG. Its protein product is CSASRGGIYNE. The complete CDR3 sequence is CSASRGGIYNEQFF.

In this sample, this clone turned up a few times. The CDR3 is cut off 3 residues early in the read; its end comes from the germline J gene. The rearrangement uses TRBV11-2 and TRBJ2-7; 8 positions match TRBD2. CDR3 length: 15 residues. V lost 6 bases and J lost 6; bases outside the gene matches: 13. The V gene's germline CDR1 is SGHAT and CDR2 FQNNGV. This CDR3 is CASRRPGGQVSEQYF. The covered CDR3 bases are TGTGCCAGCAGACGCCCGGGGGGGCAGGTTTCCGAG.

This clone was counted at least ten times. CDR3 sequence reads: CASSTGQGSFHEQYF. CDR3 DNA, as far as it was read: TGTGCCAGCAGCACCGGACAGGGGAGTTTTCACGAG. This sequence joins TRBV5-6 and TRBJ2-7, with TRBD1 matching 9 bases. The observed sequence ends 3 residues before the CDR3 terminus, with the missing tail filled in from the germline J gene. CDR3 length: 15 amino acids. Germline CDR1 SGHDT, CDR2 YYEEEE. Trimming at V came to 4 bases and at J to 5 bases, leaving 10 bases not matched to a gene.

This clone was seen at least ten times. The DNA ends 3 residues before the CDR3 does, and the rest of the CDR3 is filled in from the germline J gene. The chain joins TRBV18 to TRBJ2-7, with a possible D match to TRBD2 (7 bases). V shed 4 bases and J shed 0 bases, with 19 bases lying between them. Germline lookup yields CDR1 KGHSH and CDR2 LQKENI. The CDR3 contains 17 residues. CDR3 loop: CASSQTPTGGGSYEQYF. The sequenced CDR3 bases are TGTGCCAGCTCACAAACTCCGACAGGCGGGGGCTCCTACGAG. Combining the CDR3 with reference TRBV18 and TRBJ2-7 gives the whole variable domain NAGVMQNPRHLVRRRGQEARLRCSPMKGHSHVYWYRQLPEEGLKFMVYLQKENIIDESGMPKERFSAEFPKEGPSILRIQQVVRGDSAAYFCASSQTPTGGGSYEQYFGPGTRLTVT.

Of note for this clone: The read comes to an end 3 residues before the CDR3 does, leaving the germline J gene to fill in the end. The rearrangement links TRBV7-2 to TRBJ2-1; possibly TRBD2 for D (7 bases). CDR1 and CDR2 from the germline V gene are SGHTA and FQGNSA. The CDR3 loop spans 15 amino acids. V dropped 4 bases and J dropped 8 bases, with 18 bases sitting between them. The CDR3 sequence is CASSYKRGGVHEQFF. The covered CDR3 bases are TGTGCCAGCAGCTATAAAAGAGGGGGGGTACATGAG. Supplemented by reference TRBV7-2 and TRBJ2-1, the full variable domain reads GAGVSQSPSNKVTEKGKDVELRCDPISGHTALYWYRQSLGQGLEFLIYFQGNSAPDKSGLPSDRFSAERTGGSVSTLTIQRTQQEDSAVYLCASSYKRGGVHEQFFGPGTRLTVL.

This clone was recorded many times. Partial CDR3 DNA: TGTGCCAGTAGTAATTACAGGGGCCAGAACACTGAA. Its translation: CASSNYRGQNTE. From start to end, the CDR3 is CASSNYRGQNTEAFF. The J gene is TRBJ1-1, the V gene TRBV19; the match to TRBD1 covers 7 bases. From the germline J gene comes the end of the CDR3, since the read stops 3 residues before it. Germline V lookup: CDR1 LNHDA, CDR2 SQIVND (reference sequence). The CDR3 is 15 residues long. The trim removed 4 bases at V and 1 base at J, leaving 6 bases unmatched.

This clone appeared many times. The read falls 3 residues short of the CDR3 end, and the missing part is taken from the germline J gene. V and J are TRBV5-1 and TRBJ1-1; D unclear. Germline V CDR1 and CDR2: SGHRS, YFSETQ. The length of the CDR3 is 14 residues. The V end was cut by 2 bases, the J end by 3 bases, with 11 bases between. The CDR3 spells CASSFNSFDTEAFF. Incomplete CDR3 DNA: TGCGCCAGCAGCTTTAACAGCTTTGACACTGAA.

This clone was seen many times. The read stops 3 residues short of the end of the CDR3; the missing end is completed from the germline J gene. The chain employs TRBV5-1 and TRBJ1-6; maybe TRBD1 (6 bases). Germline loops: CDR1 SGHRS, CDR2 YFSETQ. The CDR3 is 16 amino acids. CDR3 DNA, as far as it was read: TGCGCCAGCAGCTCTAGTGGTGCAGGGGCCCTGGCAACC. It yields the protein CASSSSGAGALAT. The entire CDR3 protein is CASSSSGAGALATLHF.

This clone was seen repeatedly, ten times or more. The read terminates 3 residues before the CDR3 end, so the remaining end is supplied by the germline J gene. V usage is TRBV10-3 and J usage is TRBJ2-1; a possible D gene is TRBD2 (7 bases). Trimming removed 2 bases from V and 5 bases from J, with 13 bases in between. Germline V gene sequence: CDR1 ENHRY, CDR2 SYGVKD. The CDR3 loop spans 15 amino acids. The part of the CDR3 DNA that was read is TGTGCCATCAGTGAGGGTCGGGGGGCCCACAATGAG. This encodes CAISEGRGAHNE. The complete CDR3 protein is CAISEGRGAHNEQFF.

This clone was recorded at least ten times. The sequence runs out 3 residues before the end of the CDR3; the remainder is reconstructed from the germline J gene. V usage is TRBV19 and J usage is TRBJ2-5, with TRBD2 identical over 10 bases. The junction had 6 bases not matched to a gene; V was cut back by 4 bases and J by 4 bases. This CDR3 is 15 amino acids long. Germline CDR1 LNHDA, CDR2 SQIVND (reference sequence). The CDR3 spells CASSTPSGGSETQYF. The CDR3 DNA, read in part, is TGTGCCAGTAGTACCCCTAGCGGGGGATCAGAGACC.

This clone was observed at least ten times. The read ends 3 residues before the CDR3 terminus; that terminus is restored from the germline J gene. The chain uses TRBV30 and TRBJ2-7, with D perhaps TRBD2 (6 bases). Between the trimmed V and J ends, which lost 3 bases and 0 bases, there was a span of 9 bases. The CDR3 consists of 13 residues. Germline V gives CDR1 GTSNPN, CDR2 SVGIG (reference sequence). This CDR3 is CAWSQDYSYEQYF. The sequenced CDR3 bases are TGTGCCTGGAGCCAGGACTACTCCTACGAG.

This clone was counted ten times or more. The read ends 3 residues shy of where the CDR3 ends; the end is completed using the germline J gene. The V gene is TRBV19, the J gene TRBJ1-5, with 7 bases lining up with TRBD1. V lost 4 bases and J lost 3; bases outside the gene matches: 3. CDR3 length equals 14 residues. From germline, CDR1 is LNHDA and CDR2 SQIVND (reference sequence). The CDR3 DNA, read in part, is TGTGCCAGTAGTAGCACAGGGGACAATCAGCCC. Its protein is CASSSTGDNQP. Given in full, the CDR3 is CASSSTGDNQPQHF.

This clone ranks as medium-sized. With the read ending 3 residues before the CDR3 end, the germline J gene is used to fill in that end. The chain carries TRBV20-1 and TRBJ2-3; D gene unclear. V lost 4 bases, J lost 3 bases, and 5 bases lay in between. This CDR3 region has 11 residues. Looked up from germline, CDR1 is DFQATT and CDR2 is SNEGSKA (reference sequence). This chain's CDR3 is CSAIQTDTQYF. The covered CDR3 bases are TGCAGTGCTATTCAGACAGATACG.

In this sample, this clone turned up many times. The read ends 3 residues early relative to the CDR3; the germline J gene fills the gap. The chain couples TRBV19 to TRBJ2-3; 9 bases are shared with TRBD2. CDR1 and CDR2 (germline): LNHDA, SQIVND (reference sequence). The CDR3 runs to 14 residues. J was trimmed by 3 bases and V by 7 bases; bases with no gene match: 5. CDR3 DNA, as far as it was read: TGTGCCAGTATGCGGGGGGGCTCAACAGATACG. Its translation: CASMRGGSTDT. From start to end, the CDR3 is CASMRGGSTDTQYF.